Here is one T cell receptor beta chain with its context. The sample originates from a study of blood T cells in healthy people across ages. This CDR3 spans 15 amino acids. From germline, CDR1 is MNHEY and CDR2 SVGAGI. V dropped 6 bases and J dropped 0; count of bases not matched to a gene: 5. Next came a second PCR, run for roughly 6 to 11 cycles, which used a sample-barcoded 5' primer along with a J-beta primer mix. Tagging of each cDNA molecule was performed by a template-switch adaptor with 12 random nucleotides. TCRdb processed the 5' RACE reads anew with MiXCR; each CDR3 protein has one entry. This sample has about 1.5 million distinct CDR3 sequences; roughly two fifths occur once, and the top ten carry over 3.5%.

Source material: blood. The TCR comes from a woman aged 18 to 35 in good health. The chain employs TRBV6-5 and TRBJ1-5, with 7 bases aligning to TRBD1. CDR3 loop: CASRMDRSSNQPQHF. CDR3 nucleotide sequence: TGTGCCAGCAGGATGGACAGGAGTAGCAATCAGCCCCAGCATTTT.